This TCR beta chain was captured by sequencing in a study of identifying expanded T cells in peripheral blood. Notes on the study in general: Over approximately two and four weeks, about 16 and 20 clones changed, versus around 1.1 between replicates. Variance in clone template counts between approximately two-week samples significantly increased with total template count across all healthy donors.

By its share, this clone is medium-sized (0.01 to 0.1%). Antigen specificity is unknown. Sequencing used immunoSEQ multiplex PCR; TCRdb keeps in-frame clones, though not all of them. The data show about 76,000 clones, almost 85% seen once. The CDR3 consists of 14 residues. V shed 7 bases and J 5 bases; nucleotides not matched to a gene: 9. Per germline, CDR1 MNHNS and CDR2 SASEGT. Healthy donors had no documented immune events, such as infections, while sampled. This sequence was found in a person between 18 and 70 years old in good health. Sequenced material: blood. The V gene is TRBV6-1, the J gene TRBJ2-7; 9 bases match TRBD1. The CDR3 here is CASTSGQGNHEQYF. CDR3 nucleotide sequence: TGTGCCAGCACCTCGGGACAGGGTAACCACGAGCAGTACTTC.